The 10 T cell receptor beta chains in this list originate from one sample, sequenced in a study of blood T cell repertoires in COVID-19. Clones were sequenced by immunoSEQ multiplex PCR, and TCRdb holds only the in-frame ones, with some missing. In the table there are roughly 190,000 clones, 70% to 90% of which are singletons. Sequencing input: peripheral blood. All receptors derive from a young man with acute or convalescent COVID-19.

The V call is TRBV2, the J call TRBJ1-2; D perhaps matches TRBD1 (5 bases). The CDR3 is made up of 19 amino acids. Trimming cost V 6 bases and J 0 bases, with 26 bases left between them. Per germline, CDR1 SNHLY and CDR2 FYNNEI. CDR3 nucleotide sequence: TGTGCCAGCAGGGGTATATTCGGGACTGCCACTACTCCTAACTATGGCTACACCTTC. Translation: CASRGIFGTATTPNYGYTF.

The chain joins TRBV4-1 to TRBJ2-7; 10 bases map to TRBD2. The CDR3 runs to 15 residues. The V and J ends lost 0 bases and 4 bases, in that order; junction bases with no gene match: 3. Germline CDR1 reads MGHRA; CDR2 reads YSYEKL. The DNA of the CDR3 is TGCGCCAGCAGCCAAGAGTCTAGCGGGAGTTACGAGCAGTACTTC. Translated, it gives CASSQESSGSYEQYF.

The gene calls are TRBV2 and TRBJ1-2, with no clear D. CDR1 SNHLY and CDR2 FYNNEI come from the germline V gene. The CDR3 is made up of 15 amino acids. V was cut by 3 bases and J by 3 bases, with 14 bases left in between. DNA of the CDR3: TGTGCCAGCAGTGACCCCTTAGGGAGGGACTATGGCTACACCTTC. Translated, it gives CASSDPLGRDYGYTF.

The DNA of the CDR3 is TGTGCCAGCAGTTTGGGGGGGACAGGGGGTATGTACGAGCAGTACTTC. Its protein product is CASSLGGTGGMYEQYF. V gene TRBV28 combines with J gene TRBJ2-7, with 11 positions matching TRBD1. CDR1 MDHEN and CDR2 SYDVKM come from the germline V gene. The CDR3 consists of 16 residues. Germline trimming cut 3 bases from V and 4 bases from J; bases unmatched to any gene: 8.

The chain links TRBV6-1 to TRBJ2-7, with D tentatively TRBD1 (6 bases). CDR3 length: 15 amino acids. V was pared by 0 bases and J by 2 bases, with 11 bases between. Germline CDR1 is MNHNS and CDR2 is SASEGT. Here the CDR3 DNA reads TGTGCCAGCAGTGAAGCGGGGACACCCGCCTACGAGCAGTACTTC. This encodes CASSEAGTPAYEQYF.

This chain connects TRBV5-1 to TRBJ1-3, with 7 bases matching TRBD1. V lost 0 bases, J lost 2 bases, and 8 bases stayed unmatched. The CDR3 spans 17 residues. Germline CDR1 and CDR2: SGHRS and YFSETQ. This CDR3 is CASSLDGRGSTGNTIYF. The DNA of the CDR3 is TGCGCCAGCAGCTTGGATGGCAGGGGGTCCACTGGAAACACCATATATTTT. Complete variable domain (other parts from reference TRBV5-1 and TRBJ1-3): KAGVTQTPRYLIKTRGQQVTLSCSPISGHRSVSWYQQTPGQGLQFLFEYFSETQRNKGNFPGRFSGRQFSNSRSEMNVSTLELGDSALYLCASSLDGRGSTGNTIYFGEGSWLTVV.

The chain has TRBV11-2 and TRBJ2-7, with D tentatively TRBD2 (6 bases). The germline V gene encodes CDR1 SGHAT and CDR2 FQNNGV. Between the trimmed V and J ends, which lost 5 bases and 6 bases, there was a span of 14 bases. CDR3 length: 13 residues. The CDR3 nucleotides read TGTGCCAGCAGCGACCGGGACTCCGGCGAGCAGTACTTC. Translation gives CASSDRDSGEQYF.

The gene calls are TRBV5-1 and TRBJ2-1; 12 bases are a match to TRBD2. J lost 5 bases, V lost 3 bases, and 6 bases had no gene match. The germline V gene encodes CDR1 SGHRS and CDR2 YFSETQ. CDR3 length: 16 residues. The chain's CDR3 is CASSYTGTSGHNEQFF. The CDR3 region has the DNA TGCGCCAGCAGCTACACCGGGACTAGCGGGCACAATGAGCAGTTCTTC.

The rearrangement uses TRBV4-1 and TRBJ1-5; 9 bases fit TRBD1. There are 15 residues in the CDR3. V trimming: 4 bases; J trimming: 0 bases; junction bases outside the gene matches: 1. Looked up from germline, CDR1 is MGHRA and CDR2 is YSYEKL. The CDR3 region is CASSPGQGSNQPQHF. DNA for the CDR3: TGCGCCAGCAGCCCGGGACAGGGTAGCAATCAGCCCCAGCATTTT.

This chain joins TRBV7-9 and TRBJ2-7; maybe TRBD1 (5 bases). CDR1 and CDR2 (germline): SEHNR, FQNEAQ (reference sequence). The CDR3 length is 15 residues. V lost 5 bases and J lost 3, with 17 bases in between. CDR3 sequence: CASSGAAPRSYEQYF. In DNA form, the CDR3 reads TGTGCCAGCAGCGGGGCGGCCCCGCGGAGCTACGAGCAGTACTTC.